This passage covers 22 T cell receptor beta chains from one sample sequenced in a study of blood T cell repertoires in COVID-19. TCRdb's copy holds only in-frame clones and misses some; the assay was immunoSEQ multiplex PCR. The data show more than 250,000 clones, roughly 82% seen once. Sequences were obtained from peripheral blood. The receptors originated from a woman aged 45-59 years with acute or convalescent COVID-19.

V and J are TRBV27 and TRBJ1-4; 7 nucleotides align to TRBD1. The CDR3 runs 20 residues. Germline V gene lookup returns CDR1 MNHEY and CDR2 SMNVEV (reference sequence). V lost 2 bases and J lost 0; bases outside the gene matches: 15. The CDR3 DNA reads TGTGCCAGCAGTTTAACCCCCGGGACAGCCTCAGGGGCAACTAATGAAAAACTGTTTTTT. Protein sequence: CASSLTPGTASGATNEKLFF.

The chain is built from TRBV7-9 and TRBJ2-7, with D possibly TRBD2 on 9 matching bases. The CDR3 runs 18 residues. V lost 2 bases, J lost 7 bases, and 27 bases lay in between. Germline CDR1 reads SEHNR; CDR2 reads FQNEAQ (reference sequence). This CDR3 is CASSLISGGQDKLSEQYF. The DNA for the CDR3 is TGTGCCAGCAGCTTAATTAGCGGGGGACAGGACAAGCTGTCAGAGCAGTACTTC. Full variable domain (missing parts from reference TRBV7-9 and TRBJ2-7): DTGVSQNPRHKITKRGQNVTFRCDPISEHNRLYWYRQTLGQGPEFLTYFQNEAQLEKSRLLSDRFSAERPKGSFSTLEIQRTEQGDSAMYLCASSLISGGQDKLSEQYFGPGTRLTVT.

This clone was detected only once. J is TRBJ2-5 and V is TRBV18, with 7 positions matching TRBD1. The CDR3 is 14 residues long. Germline CDR1 is KGHSH and CDR2 is LQKENI. The J segment lost 2 bases and the V segment lost 0 bases, leaving 0 bases of the junction unmatched. The CDR3 DNA is TGTGCCAGCTCACCACCGACAGGGCAAGAGACCCAGTACTTC. The encoded protein is CASSPPTGQETQYF.

The chain employs TRBV6-5 and TRBJ1-4; possible D gene TRBD1, 5 bases. CDR3 length equals 14 residues. Germline assignment: CDR1 MNHEY and CDR2 SVGAGI. V lost 7 bases to trimming and J lost 0 bases, with 9 bases between them. The CDR3 DNA is TGTGCCAGCAAGCAGGGTGCAACTAATGAAAAACTGTTTTTT. Its translation: CASKQGATNEKLFF.

In regard to this clone: This may stem from a read error, because a much larger clone lies one nucleotide away. Other DNA sequences in the sample encode the same CDR3. The gene calls are TRBV28 and TRBJ2-1; D possibly corresponds to TRBD2 (6 bases). CDR3 length equals 14 residues. Per the germline V gene, CDR1 is MDHEN and CDR2 is SYDVKM. Here the CDR3 reads CASRLGGRGNEQFF. In nucleotides, the CDR3 is TGTGCTAGCAGGCTCGGGGGTAGAGGGAATGAGCAGTTCTTC.

The chain couples TRBV5-1 to TRBJ2-1, with D maybe TRBD2 (6 bases). Per germline, CDR1 SGHRS and CDR2 YFSETQ. The CDR3 has 14 residues. V was pared by 0 bases and J by 7 bases, with 11 bases between. CDR3 nucleotide sequence: TGCGCCAGCAGCTTGGACCCCGGGACTAATGAGCAGTTCTTC. This sequence encodes CASSLDPGTNEQFF.

CDR3 DNA: TGTGCCAGCAGCCAAGGCCCCCCGGGTGCGGGAGTGTTATACGAGCAGTACTTC. Translating it yields CASSQGPPGAGVLYEQYF. The V and J genes are TRBV4-2 and TRBJ2-7, with 7 bases matching TRBD2. Germline V gene data show CDR1 as LGHNA and CDR2 as YNFKEQ. The CDR3 consists of 18 residues. With 1 base clipped from V and 4 bases from J, the junction kept 16 bases outside the gene matches.

The chain is built from TRBV5-8 and TRBJ2-3; TRBD1 might be the D (6 bases). CDR1 and CDR2 from the germline V gene are SGHTS and YDEGEE. The CDR3 spans 16 residues. The germline V and J ends were trimmed by 3 bases and 1 base, with 15 bases remaining between them. The CDR3 nucleotides read TGTGCCAGCAGCTCCTTTCAGGGGAGCGGCACAGATACGCAGTATTTT. This sequence encodes CASSSFQGSGTDTQYF.

The chain joins TRBV5-1 to TRBJ2-5, with D perhaps TRBD1 (6 bases). CDR1 SGHRS and CDR2 YFSETQ come from the germline V gene. V was shortened by 2 bases and J by 5 bases, with 10 bases between the two germline ends. This CDR3 is built from 13 residues. As DNA, the CDR3 is TGCGCCAGCAGCTTCCCCCAGGGGGAGACCCAGTACTTC. Translated: CASSFPQGETQYF. Filled out from reference TRBV5-1 and TRBJ2-5, the complete variable domain reads KAGVTQTPRYLIKTRGQQVTLSCSPISGHRSVSWYQQTPGQGLQFLFEYFSETQRNKGNFPGRFSGRQFSNSRSEMNVSTLELGDSALYLCASSFPQGETQYFGPGTRLLVL.

CDR3 bases: TGTGCCAGTAGTAGATCGGACAGGGGAGGCCAGCCCCAGCATTTT. Protein: CASSRSDRGGQPQHF. J is TRBJ1-5 and V is TRBV19, with 9 bases lining up with TRBD1. There are 15 residues in the CDR3. V was pared by 4 bases and J by 7 bases, with 8 bases of the junction left unmatched. Germline V gene lookup returns CDR1 LNHDA and CDR2 SQIVND (reference sequence). The variable domain in full, completed from reference TRBV19 and TRBJ1-5, reads DGGITQSPKYLFRKEGQNVTLSCEQNLNHDAMYWYRQDPGQGLRLIYYSQIVNDFQKGDIAEGYSVSREKKESFPLTVTSAQKNPTAFYLCASSRSDRGGQPQHFGDGTRLSIL.

The chain has TRBV7-9 and TRBJ2-1; D possibly corresponds to TRBD2 (6 bases). Trimming removed 5 bases from V and 4 bases from J, with 18 bases in between. The germline CDR1 and CDR2 sequences are SEHNR and FQNEAQ (reference sequence). The CDR3 sequence is 16 residues long. CDR3 bases: TGTGCCAGCAGCGTCCTTGTAGGGACTTCGTACAATGAGCAGTTCTTC. Translation: CASSVLVGTSYNEQFF.

This clone appeared once. J is TRBJ2-1 and V is TRBV27; TRBD2 is a possible D gene (5 bases). V lost 5 bases and J 0 bases, leaving 11 bases between the germline ends. Germline-derived CDR1 and CDR2 are MNHEY and SMNVEV (reference sequence). CDR3 length: 15 amino acids. This CDR3 is CASSGSVLSYNEQFF. CDR3 sequence (DNA): TGTGCCAGCAGTGGTAGCGTCCTCTCCTACAATGAGCAGTTCTTC.

This clone was counted between two and nine times. The rearrangement uses TRBV9 and TRBJ2-4; 7 nucleotides line up with TRBD2. Germline V CDR1 and CDR2: SGDLS, YYNGEE. The CDR3 length is 17 residues. The V segment lost 5 bases and the J segment 0 bases; nucleotides outside the gene matches: 11. DNA for the CDR3: TGTGCCAGCAGTTACACGGGGGGTGAGCTAGCCAAAAACATTCAGTACTTC. It specifies CASSYTGGELAKNIQYF.

This rearrangement joins TRBV5-6 to TRBJ1-2, with D possibly matching TRBD1 (5 bases). The germline V gene has CDR1 SGHDT and CDR2 YYEEEE. There are 13 residues in the CDR3. The V end was cut by 2 bases, the J end by 8 bases, with 13 bases between. The CDR3, as DNA: TGTGCCAGCAGCTTCTCACAGGTGGGGGGCTACACCTTC. Encoded protein: CASSFSQVGGYTF.

This chain connects TRBV20-1 to TRBJ2-7, with TRBD2 matching 8 bases. The V segment lost 3 bases and the J segment 2 bases; nucleotides outside the gene matches: 6. This CDR3 spans 14 amino acids. In germline, CDR1 is DFQATT, CDR2 SNEGSKA (reference sequence). The DNA for the CDR3 is TGCAGTGCTAGTTTGGGGACTAGAGCCTACGAGCAGTACTTC. Encoded protein: CSASLGTRAYEQYF.

This clone was observed a handful of times. The CDR3 region has the DNA TGTGCCAGCAGATTCACAGGGGCCGGGGAGCTGTTTTTT. Protein product: CASRFTGAGELFF. The V and J genes are TRBV3-1 (or the pseudogene TRBV3-2) and TRBJ2-2, with 7 bases that match TRBD1. The CDR3 spans 13 residues. V shed 6 bases, J shed 6 bases, and the junction held 4 bases outside the gene matches. Per the germline V gene, CDR1 is LGHDT and CDR2 is YNNKEL (reference sequence).

V and J are TRBV11-2 and TRBJ2-7; 13 nucleotides match TRBD2. V trimming: 1 base; J trimming: 9 bases; junction bases outside the gene matches: 9. Germline V gives CDR1 SGHAT, CDR2 FQNNGV. CDR3 length equals 16 residues. In DNA form, the CDR3 reads TGTGCCAGCAGCTTAGCCCCGGGACTAGCGGGAATGGGGCAGTACTTC. Its protein product is CASSLAPGLAGMGQYF.

This clone occurred a few times. The chain is built from TRBV6-6 and TRBJ1-5; 8 bases match TRBD1. V gave up 6 bases and J gave up 7 bases; unmatched junction bases: 11. CDR3 length: 15 amino acids. Per the germline V gene, CDR1 is MNHNY and CDR2 is SVGAGI (reference sequence). The CDR3 DNA follows: TGTGCCAGCAGAACCGGAGGACAGGGTGACCAGCCCCAGCATTTT. Encoded protein: CASRTGGQGDQPQHF.

The rearrangement joins TRBV19 to TRBJ1-5, with unresolved D. In germline, CDR1 is LNHDA, CDR2 SQIVND (reference sequence). V lost 3 bases to trimming and J lost 3 bases, with 12 bases between them. This CDR3 is 15 amino acids long. The CDR3 DNA follows: TGTGCCAGTAGTATGGGGAGCGCGTTCAATCAGCCCCAGCATTTT. Translating gives CASSMGSAFNQPQHF.

V usage is TRBV25-1 and J usage is TRBJ1-6; tentative D call: TRBD1 (6 bases). Germline values: CDR1 MGHDK, CDR2 SYGVNS. Trimming stripped 8 bases from V and 8 bases from J, with 16 bases between. The CDR3 sequence is 14 residues long. The CDR3 nucleotides are TGTGCCAGCCAACGGGGACACGGGGATTCACCCCTCCACTTT. Its translation: CASQRGHGDSPLHF. The full variable domain, in which reference TRBV25-1 and TRBJ1-6 provide the parts outside the CDR3, is EADIYQTPRYLVIGTGKKITLECSQTMGHDKMYWYQQDPGMELHLIHYSYGVNSTEKGDLSSESTVSRIRTEHFPLTLESARPSHTSQYLCASQRGHGDSPLHFGNGTRLTVT.

This clone has just one count. This chain links TRBV5-1 with TRBJ2-3, with D perhaps TRBD2 (7 bases). Per germline, CDR1 SGHRS and CDR2 YFSETQ. This CDR3 has 16 residues. The V gene lost 3 bases and the J gene lost 6 bases, with 20 bases spanning the gap. DNA of the CDR3: TGCGCCAGCAGCTCCGGGACTAACCGGGGGGCCGATACGCAGTATTTT. Protein sequence: CASSSGTNRGADTQYF.

The chain recombines TRBV4-2 with TRBJ1-4; 11 nucleotides match TRBD1. The CDR3 is made up of 19 amino acids. Trimming at V came to 4 bases and at J to 0 bases, leaving 10 bases not matched to a gene. Per germline, CDR1 LGHNA and CDR2 YNFKEQ. This CDR3 reads CASSPIGGGQGATNEKLFF. Here the CDR3 DNA reads TGTGCCAGCAGCCCCATCGGAGGGGGACAGGGGGCAACTAATGAAAAACTGTTTTTT.